The clone carrying this TCR beta chain came up a few times. These data belong to a study of regulatory T cells in long-lasting Graves disease. The V and J ends lost 2 bases and 5 bases respectively, with 10 bases between them. This CDR3 comprises 15 residues. Germline V CDR1 and CDR2: MDHEN, SYDVKM. Library construction for TCR beta used iRepertoire HTBI primers and Arm-PCR of CDR3 regions. TCRdb reanalysed the multiplex PCR reads using MiXCR and keeps one entry per CDR3 protein. This table holds hundreds of thousands of distinct CDR3 sequences, approximately 16% found once. Indicated time point: newly diagnosed GD, antithyroid drugs for less than 3 months. PBMC-extracted RNA yielded the TCR library. The sample was also linked to a second study, of T cells in Graves' hyperthyroidism and ophthalmopathy. In that study: Researchers barred patients who had uncontrolled infection, other autoimmune disease, pregnancy or lactation.

The input for sequencing was peripheral blood mononuclear cells (PBMCs), taken at new diagnosis, from a patient treated with antithyroid drugs. The chain employs TRBV28 and TRBJ1-6; no reliable D call. This clonotype originated in a man aged 40-49 years with Graves disease. This CDR3 is CASSLLDGDNSPLHF. The DNA for the CDR3 is TGTGCCAGCAGTTTACTGGACGGAGATAATTCACCCCTCCACTTT.